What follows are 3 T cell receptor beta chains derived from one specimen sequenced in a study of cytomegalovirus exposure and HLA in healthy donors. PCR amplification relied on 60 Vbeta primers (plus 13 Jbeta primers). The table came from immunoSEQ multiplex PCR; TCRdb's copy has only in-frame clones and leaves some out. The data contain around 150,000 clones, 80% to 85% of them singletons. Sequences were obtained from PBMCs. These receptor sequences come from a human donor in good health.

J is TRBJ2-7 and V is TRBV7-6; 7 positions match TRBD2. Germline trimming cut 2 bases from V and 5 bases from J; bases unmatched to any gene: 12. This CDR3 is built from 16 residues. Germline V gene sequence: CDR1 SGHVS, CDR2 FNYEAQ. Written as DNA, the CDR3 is TGTGCCAGCAGCTTACGAGGGGCGGGGGTGGGCGACGAGCAGTACTTC. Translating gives CASSLRGAGVGDEQYF.

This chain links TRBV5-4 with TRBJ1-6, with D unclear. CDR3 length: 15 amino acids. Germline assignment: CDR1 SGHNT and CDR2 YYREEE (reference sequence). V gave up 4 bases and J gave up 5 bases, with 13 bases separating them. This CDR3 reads CASSGKEVNNSPLHF. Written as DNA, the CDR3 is TGTGCCAGCAGCGGAAAAGAGGTGAATAATTCACCCCTCCACTTT.

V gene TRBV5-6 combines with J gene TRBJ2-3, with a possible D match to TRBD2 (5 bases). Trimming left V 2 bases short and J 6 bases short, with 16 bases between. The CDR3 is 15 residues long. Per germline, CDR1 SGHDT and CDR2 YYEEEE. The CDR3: CASSFGGPTWDTQYF. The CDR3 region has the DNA TGTGCCAGCAGCTTTGGAGGACCAACTTGGGATACGCAGTATTTT. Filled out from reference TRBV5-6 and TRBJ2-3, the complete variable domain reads DAGVTQSPTHLIKTRGQQVTLRCSPKSGHDTVSWYQQALGQGPQFIFQYYEEEERQRGNFPDRFSGHQFPNYSSELNVNALLLGDSALYLCASSFGGPTWDTQYFGPGTRLTVL.